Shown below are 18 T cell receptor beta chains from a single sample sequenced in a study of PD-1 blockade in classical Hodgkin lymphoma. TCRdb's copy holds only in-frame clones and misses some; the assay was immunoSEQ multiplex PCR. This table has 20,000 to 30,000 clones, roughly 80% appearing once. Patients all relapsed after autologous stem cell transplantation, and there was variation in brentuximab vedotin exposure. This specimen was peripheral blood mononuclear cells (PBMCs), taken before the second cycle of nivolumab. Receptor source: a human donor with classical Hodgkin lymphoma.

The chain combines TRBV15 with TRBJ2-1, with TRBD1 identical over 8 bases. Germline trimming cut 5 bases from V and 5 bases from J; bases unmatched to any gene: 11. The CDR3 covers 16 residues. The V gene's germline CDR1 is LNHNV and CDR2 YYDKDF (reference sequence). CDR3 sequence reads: CATSPQGTGGNNEQFF. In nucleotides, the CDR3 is TGTGCCACCAGCCCCCAGGGTACAGGGGGAAACAATGAGCAGTTCTTC.

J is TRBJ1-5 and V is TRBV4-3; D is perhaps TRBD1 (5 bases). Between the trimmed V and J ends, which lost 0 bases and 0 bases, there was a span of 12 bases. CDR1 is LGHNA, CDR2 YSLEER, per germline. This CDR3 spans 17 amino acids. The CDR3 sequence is CASSQEWGYYSNQPQHF. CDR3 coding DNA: TGCGCCAGCAGCCAAGAATGGGGGTACTATAGCAATCAGCCCCAGCATTTT.

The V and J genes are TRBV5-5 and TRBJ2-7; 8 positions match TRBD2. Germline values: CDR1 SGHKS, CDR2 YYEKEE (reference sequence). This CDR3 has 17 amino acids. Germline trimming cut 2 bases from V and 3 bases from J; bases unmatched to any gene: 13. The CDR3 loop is CASSFHLLAGGIYEQYF. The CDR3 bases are TGTGCCAGCAGCTTTCACCTCCTAGCGGGTGGAATCTACGAGCAGTACTTC. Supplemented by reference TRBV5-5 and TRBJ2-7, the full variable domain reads DAGVTQSPTHLIKTRGQQVTLRCSPISGHKSVSWYQQVLGQGPQFIFQYYEKEERGRGNFPDRFSARQFPNYSSELNVNALLLGDSALYLCASSFHLLAGGIYEQYFGPGTRLTVT.

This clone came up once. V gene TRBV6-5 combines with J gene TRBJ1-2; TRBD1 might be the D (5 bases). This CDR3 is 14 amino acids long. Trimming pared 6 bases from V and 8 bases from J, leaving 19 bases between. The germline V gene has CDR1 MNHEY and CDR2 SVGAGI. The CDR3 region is CASRPGAVQRGYTF. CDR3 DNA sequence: TGTGCCAGCAGACCCGGGGCCGTTCAACGGGGCTACACCTTC.

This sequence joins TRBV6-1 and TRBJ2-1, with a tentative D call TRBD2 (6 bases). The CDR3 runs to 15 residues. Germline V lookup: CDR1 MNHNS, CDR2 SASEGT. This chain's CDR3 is CATAPYSGVTNEQFF. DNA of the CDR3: TGTGCTACCGCCCCCTATTCGGGAGTTACCAATGAGCAGTTCTTC.

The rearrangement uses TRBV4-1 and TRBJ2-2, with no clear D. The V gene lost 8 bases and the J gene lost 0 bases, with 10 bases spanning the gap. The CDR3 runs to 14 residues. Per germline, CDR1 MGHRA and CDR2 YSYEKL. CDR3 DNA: TGCGCCAGCCAGGAGACTTCGAACACCGGGGAGCTGTTTTTT. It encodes CASQETSNTGELFF.

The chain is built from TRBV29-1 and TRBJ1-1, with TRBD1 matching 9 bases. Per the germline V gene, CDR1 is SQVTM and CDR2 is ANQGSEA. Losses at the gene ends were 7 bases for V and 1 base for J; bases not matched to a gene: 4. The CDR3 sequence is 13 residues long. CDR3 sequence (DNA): TGCAGCGCTGCGACAGGGGGGAACACTGAAGCTTTCTTT. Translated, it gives CSAATGGNTEAFF.

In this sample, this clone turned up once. This CDR3 reads CASSRDSRAAGELFF. CDR3 DNA sequence: TGTGCCAGCAGTCGTGACAGTCGTGCCGCCGGGGAGCTGTTTTTT. This sequence joins TRBV7-6 and TRBJ2-2; D possibly corresponds to TRBD1 (5 bases). This CDR3 region has 15 residues. Trimming removed 6 bases at V and 6 bases at J, with 17 bases between. Germline lookup yields CDR1 SGHVS and CDR2 FNYEAQ.

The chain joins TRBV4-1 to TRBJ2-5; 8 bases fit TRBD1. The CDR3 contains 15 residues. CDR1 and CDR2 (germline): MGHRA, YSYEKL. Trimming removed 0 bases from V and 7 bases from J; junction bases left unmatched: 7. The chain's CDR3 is CASSQERTGLGTQYF. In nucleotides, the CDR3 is TGCGCCAGCAGCCAAGAGCGGACAGGGCTAGGGACCCAGTACTTC.

CDR3 bases: TGTGCCAGTAGTATCTCCTCAGGGCCGAGCTATGGCTACACCTTC. This gives the protein CASSISSGPSYGYTF. The chain employs TRBV19 and TRBJ1-2; D possibly corresponds to TRBD1 (5 bases). Germline V CDR1 and CDR2: LNHDA, SQIVND (reference sequence). There are 15 residues in the CDR3. Trimming removed 3 bases from V and 4 bases from J, with 15 bases in between. Filled out from reference TRBV19 and TRBJ1-2, the complete variable domain reads DGGITQSPKYLFRKEGQNVTLSCEQNLNHDAMYWYRQDPGQGLRLIYYSQIVNDFQKGDIAEGYSVSREKKESFPLTVTSAQKNPTAFYLCASSISSGPSYGYTFGSGTRLTVV.

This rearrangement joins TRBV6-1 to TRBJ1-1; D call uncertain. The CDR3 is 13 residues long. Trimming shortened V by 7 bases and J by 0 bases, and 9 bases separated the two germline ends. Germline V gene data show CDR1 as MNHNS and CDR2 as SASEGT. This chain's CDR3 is CASTLAMNTEAFF. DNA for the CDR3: TGTGCCAGCACCCTCGCAATGAACACTGAAGCTTTCTTT.

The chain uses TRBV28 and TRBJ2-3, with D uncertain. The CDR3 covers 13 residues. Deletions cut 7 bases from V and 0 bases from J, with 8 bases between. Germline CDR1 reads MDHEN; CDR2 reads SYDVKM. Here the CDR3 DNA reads TGTGCCAGCAAGGTCACTAGCACAGATACGCAGTATTTT. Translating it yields CASKVTSTDTQYF.

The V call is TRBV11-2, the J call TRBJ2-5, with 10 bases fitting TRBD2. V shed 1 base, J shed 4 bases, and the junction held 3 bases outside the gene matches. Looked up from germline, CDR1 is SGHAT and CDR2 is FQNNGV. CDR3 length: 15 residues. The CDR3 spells CASSLGASGRETQYF. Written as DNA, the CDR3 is TGTGCCAGCAGCTTAGGAGCTAGCGGGAGAGAGACCCAGTACTTC.

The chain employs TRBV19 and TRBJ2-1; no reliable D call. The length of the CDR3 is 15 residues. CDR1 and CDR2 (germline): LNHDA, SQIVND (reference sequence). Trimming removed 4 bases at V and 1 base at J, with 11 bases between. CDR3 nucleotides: TGTGCCAGTAGTAATCTGGGCAGATCCTACAATGAGCAGTTCTTC. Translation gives CASSNLGRSYNEQFF.

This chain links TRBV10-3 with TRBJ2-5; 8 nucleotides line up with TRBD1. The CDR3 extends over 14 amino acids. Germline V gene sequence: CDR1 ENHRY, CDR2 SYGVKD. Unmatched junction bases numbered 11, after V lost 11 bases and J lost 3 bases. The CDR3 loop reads CAARQGQAEETQYF. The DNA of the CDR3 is TGTGCCGCACGCCAGGGACAGGCAGAAGAGACCCAGTACTTC.

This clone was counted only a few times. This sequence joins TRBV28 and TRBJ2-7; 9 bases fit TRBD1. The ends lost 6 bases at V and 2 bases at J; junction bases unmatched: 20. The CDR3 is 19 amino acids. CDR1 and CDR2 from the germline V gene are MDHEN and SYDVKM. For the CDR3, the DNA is TGTGCCAGCAGCACAACGTTGGGACAGGGTATGGGGAAGCCCTACGAGCAGTACTTC. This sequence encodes CASSTTLGQGMGKPYEQYF.

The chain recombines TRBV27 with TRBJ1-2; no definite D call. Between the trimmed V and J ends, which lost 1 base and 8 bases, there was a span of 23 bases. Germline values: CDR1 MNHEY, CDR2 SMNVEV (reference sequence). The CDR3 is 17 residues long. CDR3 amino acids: CASSLFGGPASSRGYTF. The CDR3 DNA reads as TGTGCCAGCAGTTTATTCGGTGGGCCAGCCTCGTCAAGGGGCTACACCTTC.

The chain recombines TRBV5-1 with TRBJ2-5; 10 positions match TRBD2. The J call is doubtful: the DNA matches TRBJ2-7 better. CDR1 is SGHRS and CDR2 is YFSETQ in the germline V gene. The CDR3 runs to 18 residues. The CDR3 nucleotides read TGCGCCAGCAGCCGGCCATGGGCTAGCGGGAGCTCCCTCACCGAGCAGTACTTC. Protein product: CASSRPWASGSSLTEQYF.